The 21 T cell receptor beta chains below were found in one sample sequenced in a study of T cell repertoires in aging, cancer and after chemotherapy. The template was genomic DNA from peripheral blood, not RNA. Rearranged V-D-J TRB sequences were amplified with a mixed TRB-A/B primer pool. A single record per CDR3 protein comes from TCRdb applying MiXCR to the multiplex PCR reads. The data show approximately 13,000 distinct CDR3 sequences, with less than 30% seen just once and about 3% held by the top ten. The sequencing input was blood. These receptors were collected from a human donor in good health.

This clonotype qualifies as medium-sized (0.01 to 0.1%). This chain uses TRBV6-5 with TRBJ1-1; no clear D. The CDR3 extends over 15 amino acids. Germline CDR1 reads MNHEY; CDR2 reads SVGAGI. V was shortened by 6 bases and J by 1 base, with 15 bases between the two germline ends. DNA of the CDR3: TGTGCCAGCAGCCCCAAGCAGACGAAGAACACTGAAGCTTTCTTT. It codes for CASSPKQTKNTEAFF.

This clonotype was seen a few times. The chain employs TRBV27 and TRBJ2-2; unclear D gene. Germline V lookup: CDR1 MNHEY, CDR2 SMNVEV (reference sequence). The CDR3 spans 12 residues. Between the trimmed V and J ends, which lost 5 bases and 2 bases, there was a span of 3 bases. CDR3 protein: CASSHNTGELFF. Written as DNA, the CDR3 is TGTGCCAGCAGTCACAACACCGGGGAGCTGTTTTTT.

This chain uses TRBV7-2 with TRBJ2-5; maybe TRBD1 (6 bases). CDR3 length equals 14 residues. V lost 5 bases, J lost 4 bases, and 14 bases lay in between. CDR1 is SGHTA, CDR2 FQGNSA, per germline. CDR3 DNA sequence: TGTGCCAGCAGCCGAAACCCAGGGGCAGAGACCCAGTACTTC. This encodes CASSRNPGAETQYF.

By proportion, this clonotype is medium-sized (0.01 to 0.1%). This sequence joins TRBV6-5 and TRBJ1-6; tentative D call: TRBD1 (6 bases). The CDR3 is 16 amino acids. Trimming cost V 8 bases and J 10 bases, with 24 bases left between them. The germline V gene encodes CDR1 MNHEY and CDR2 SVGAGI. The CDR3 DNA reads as TGTGCCAGCCATACAGCCAGGGGTCGATTTTACTCACCCCTCCACTTT. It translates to CASHTARGRFYSPLHF.

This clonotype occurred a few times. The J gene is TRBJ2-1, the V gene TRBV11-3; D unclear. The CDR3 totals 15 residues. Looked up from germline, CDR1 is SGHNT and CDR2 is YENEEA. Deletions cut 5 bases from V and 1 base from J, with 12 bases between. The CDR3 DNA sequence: TGTGCCAGCAGCCGTACAACTGGTTCCTACAATGAGCAGTTCTTC. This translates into CASSRTTGSYNEQFF.

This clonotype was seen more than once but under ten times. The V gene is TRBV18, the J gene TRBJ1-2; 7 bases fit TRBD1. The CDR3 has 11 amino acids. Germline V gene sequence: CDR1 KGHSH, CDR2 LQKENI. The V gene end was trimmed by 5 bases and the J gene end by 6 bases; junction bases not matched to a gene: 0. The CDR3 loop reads CASSTGDGYTF. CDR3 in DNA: TGTGCCAGCTCAACAGGGGATGGCTACACCTTC.

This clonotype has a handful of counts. CDR3 sequence: CSGWIRADTQYF. CDR3 bases: TGCAGTGGATGGATTAGGGCAGATACGCAGTATTTT. The rearrangement links TRBV20-1 to TRBJ2-3, with no clear D. Germline V gene sequence: CDR1 DFQATT, CDR2 SNEGSKA (reference sequence). This CDR3 is built from 12 residues. Trimming took 7 bases from V and 4 from J, leaving 12 bases between them.

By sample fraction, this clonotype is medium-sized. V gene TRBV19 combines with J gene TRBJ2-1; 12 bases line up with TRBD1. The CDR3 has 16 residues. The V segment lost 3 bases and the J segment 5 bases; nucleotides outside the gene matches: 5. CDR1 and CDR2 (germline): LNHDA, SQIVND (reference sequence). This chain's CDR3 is CASSIRGQGAHNEQFF. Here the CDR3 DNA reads TGTGCCAGTAGTATCAGGGGACAGGGGGCCCACAATGAGCAGTTCTTC. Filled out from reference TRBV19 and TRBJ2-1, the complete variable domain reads DGGITQSPKYLFRKEGQNVTLSCEQNLNHDAMYWYRQDPGQGLRLIYYSQIVNDFQKGDIAEGYSVSREKKESFPLTVTSAQKNPTAFYLCASSIRGQGAHNEQFFGPGTRLTVL.

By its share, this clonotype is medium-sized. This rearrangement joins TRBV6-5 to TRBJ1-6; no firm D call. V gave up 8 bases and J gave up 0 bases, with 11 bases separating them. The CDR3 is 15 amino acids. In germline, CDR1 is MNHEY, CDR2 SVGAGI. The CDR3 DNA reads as TGTGCCAGCCCAACATGGAACTCCTATAATTCACCCCTCCACTTT. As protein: CASPTWNSYNSPLHF.

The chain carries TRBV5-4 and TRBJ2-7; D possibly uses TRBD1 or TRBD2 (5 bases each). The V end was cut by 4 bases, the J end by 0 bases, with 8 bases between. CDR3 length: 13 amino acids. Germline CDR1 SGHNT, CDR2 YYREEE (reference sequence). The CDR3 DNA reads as TGTGCCAGCAGCCGGGACCACTCCTACGAGCAGTACGTC. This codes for CASSRDHSYEQYV.

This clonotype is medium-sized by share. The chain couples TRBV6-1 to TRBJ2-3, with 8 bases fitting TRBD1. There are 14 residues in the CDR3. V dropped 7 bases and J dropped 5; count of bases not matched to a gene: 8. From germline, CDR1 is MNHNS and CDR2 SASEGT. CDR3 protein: CASIDRGARDTQYF. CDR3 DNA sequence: TGTGCCAGCATCGACAGGGGTGCCAGAGATACGCAGTATTTT.

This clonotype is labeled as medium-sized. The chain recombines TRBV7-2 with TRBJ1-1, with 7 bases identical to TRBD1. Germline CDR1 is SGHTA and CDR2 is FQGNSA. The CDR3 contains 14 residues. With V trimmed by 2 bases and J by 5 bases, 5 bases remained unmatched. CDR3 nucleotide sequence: TGTGCCAGCAGCTTACAGGGGGAGTGGACTGAAGCTTTCTTT. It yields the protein CASSLQGEWTEAFF.

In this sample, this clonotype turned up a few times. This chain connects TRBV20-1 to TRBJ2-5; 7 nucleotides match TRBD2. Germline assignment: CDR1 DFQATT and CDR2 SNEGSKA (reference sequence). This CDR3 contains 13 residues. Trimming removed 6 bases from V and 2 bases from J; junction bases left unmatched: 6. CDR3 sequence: CSATRTRQETQYF. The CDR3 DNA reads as TGCAGTGCCACCCGGACTAGACAAGAGACCCAGTACTTC.

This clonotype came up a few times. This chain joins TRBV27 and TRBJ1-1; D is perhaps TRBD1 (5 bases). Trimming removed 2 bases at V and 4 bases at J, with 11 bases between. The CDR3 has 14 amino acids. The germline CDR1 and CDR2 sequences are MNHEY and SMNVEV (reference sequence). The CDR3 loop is CASSLMGGTTEAFF. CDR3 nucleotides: TGTGCCAGCAGTTTAATGGGGGGGACCACTGAAGCTTTCTTT.

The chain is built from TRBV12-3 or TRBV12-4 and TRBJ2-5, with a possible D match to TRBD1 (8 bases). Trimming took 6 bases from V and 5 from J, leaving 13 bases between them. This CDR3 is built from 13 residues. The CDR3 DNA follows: TGTGCCAGCAGCTACAGGGGGGGGGAGACCCAGTACTTC. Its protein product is CASSYRGGETQYF.

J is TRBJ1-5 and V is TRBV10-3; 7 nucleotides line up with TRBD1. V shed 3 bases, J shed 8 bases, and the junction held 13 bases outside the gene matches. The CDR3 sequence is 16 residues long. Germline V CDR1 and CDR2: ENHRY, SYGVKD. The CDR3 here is CAISDPNDRAQKPQHF. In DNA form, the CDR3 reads TGTGCCATCAGTGACCCTAACGACAGGGCCCAGAAGCCCCAGCATTTT.

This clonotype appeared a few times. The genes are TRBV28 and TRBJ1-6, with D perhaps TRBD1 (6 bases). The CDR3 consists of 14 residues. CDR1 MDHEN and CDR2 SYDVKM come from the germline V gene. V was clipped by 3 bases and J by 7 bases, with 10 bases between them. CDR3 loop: CASSFTGRNSPLHF. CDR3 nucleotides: TGTGCCAGCAGTTTCACAGGGAGGAATTCACCCCTCCACTTT.

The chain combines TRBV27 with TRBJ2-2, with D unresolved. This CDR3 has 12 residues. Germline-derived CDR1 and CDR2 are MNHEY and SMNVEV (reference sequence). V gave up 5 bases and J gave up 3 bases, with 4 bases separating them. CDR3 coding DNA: TGTGCCAGCAGTACTTACACCGGGGAGCTGTTTTTT. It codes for CASSTYTGELFF.

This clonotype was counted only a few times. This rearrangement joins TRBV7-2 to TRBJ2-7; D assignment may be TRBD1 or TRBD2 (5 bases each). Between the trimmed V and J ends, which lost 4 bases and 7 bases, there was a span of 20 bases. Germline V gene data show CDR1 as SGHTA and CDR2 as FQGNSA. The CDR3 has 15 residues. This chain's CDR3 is CASSSRGWGVGEQYV. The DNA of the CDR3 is TGTGCCAGCAGCTCCAGAGGGTGGGGCGTTGGGGAGCAGTACGTC.

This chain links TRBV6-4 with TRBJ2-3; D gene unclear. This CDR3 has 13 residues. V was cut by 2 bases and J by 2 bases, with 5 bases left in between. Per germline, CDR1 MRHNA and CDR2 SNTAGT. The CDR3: CASSDGDTDTQYF. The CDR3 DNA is TGTGCCAGCAGTGACGGGGACACAGATACGCAGTATTTT.

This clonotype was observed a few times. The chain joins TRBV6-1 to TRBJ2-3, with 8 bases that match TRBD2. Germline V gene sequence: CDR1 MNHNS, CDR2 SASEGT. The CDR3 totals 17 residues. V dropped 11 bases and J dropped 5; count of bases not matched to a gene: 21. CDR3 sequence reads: CAAKEERERVSQDTQYF. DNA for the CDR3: TGTGCCGCCAAAGAGGAGCGGGAGCGGGTGTCTCAAGATACGCAGTATTTT.